A selection of T cell receptor beta chains follows, all from one sample in a study of blood T cell repertoires in COVID-19. TCRdb keeps only in-frame clones here, not all; method: immunoSEQ multiplex PCR. The sample lists hundreds of thousands of clones; 85% were seen once. The specimen was peripheral blood. The receptor source for this set is a man in his fifties or sixties with active or convalescent COVID-19. Both conserved end residues are part of each CDR3. The D gene is left open where the match is weak. Only part of the rows carry a size: once, few, many, or a class if the clone is expanded.

>13|TRBD1|TRBV11-3|TRBJ1-1|once
CASSMTGGTEAFF
TGTGCCAGCAGCATGACAGGGGGCACTGAAGCTTTCTTT
>12|TRBD1|TRBV12-3/TRBV12-4|TRBJ1-2|-
CASSLAGGGYTF
TGTGCCAGCAGTTTAGCAGGGGGCGGCTACACCTTC
>13|-|TRBV6-5|TRBJ2-7|-
CASSYLQGSEQYF
TGTGCCAGCAGTTACTTGCAGGGCAGCGAGCAGTACTTC
>16|TRBD2|TRBV7-2|TRBJ2-1|-
CASSPIAGVRRNEQFF
TGTGCCAGCAGCCCTATAGCGGGAGTAAGGAGGAATGAGCAGTTCTTC
>15|TRBD1|TRBV2|TRBJ1-4|-
CASSSTGRRNEKLFF
TGTGCCAGCAGTTCGACAGGGAGGCGAAATGAAAAACTGTTTTTT
>15|-|TRBV6-6|TRBJ1-5|-
CASSYIAGENQPQHF
TGTGCCAGCAGTTACATAGCTGGGGAGAATCAGCCCCAGCATTTT
>13|TRBD2|TRBV2|TRBJ2-1|-
CASSGLAGNEQFF
TGTGCCAGCAGTGGACTAGCGGGTAATGAGCAGTTCTTC
>13|TRBD1|TRBV7-9|TRBJ1-2|-
CASRDSDVYGYTF
TGTGCCAGTAGGGACAGCGACGTTTATGGCTACACCTTC
>15|-|TRBV7-8|TRBJ2-5|-
CASSLEWGGGETQYF
TGTGCCAGCAGCTTAGAGTGGGGTGGCGGGGAGACCCAGTACTTC
>15|-|TRBV7-8|TRBJ1-4|-
CASSLAPTQNEKLFF
TGTGCCAGCAGCTTAGCCCCAACTCAAAATGAAAAACTGTTTTTT
>15|TRBD1|TRBV28|TRBJ1-1|-
CASRIPGQGNTEAFF
TGTGCCAGCAGGATACCGGGACAGGGGAACACTGAAGCTTTCTTT
>15|TRBD2|TRBV28|TRBJ2-7|-
CASSLRSGRAYEQYF
TGTGCCAGCAGTTTGCGTAGCGGGAGGGCCTACGAGCAGTACTTC
>14|TRBD1|TRBV4-3|TRBJ1-2|-
CASSRTGVKGGYTF
TGCGCCAGCAGCCGCACAGGGGTAAAAGGCGGCTACACCTTC
>16|TRBD1|TRBV6-6|TRBJ1-2|-
CATKKDRGGSGYGYTF
TGTGCCACCAAGAAGGACAGGGGGGGGAGTGGGTATGGCTACACCTTC
>14|-|TRBV7-3|TRBJ2-2|-
CASSLDLNTGELFF
TGTGCCAGCAGCTTAGACTTAAACACCGGGGAGCTGTTTTTT
>14|-|TRBV30|TRBJ2-7|-
CAWSVLSGAYEQYF
TGTGCCTGGAGTGTACTTTCGGGGGCCTACGAGCAGTACTTC
>14|-|TRBV4-2|TRBJ1-1|once
CASSHGTGNTEAFF
TGTGCCAGCAGCCACGGGACTGGGAACACTGAAGCTTTCTTT
>16|TRBD2|TRBV5-1|TRBJ2-7|-
CASSLGTSGRPYEQYF
TGCGCCAGCAGCCTCGGGACTAGCGGGAGGCCCTACGAGCAGTACTTC
>15|TRBD1|TRBV5-1|TRBJ1-6|few
CASSKGQGPNSPLHF
TGCGCCAGCAGCAAAGGACAGGGCCCTAATTCACCCCTCCACTTT
>15|-|TRBV6-6|TRBJ1-3|-
CASSQTGTSGNTIYF
TGTGCCAGCAGTCAGACAGGAACCTCTGGAAACACCATATATTTT
>15|TRBD2|TRBV5-6|TRBJ2-1|-
CASSSTGTSGFLQFF
TGTGCCAGCAGCTCGACAGGGACTAGCGGGTTCCTTCAGTTCTTC
>13|-|TRBV7-3|TRBJ2-5|-
CASSLGLAETQYF
TGTGCCAGCAGCTTAGGGTTAGCAGAGACCCAGTACTTC
>14|-|TRBV28|TRBJ1-5|-
CASIPGGGLQPQHF
TGTGCCAGCATCCCGGGGGGGGGCCTGCAGCCCCAGCATTTT
>12|-|TRBV15|TRBJ1-2|-
CATSRRRDGYTF
TGTGCCACCAGCAGGAGGAGGGATGGCTACACCTTC
>14|-|TRBV5-6|TRBJ2-5|-
CASSFGRRGETQYF
TGTGCCAGCAGCTTTGGCAGGAGAGGGGAGACCCAGTACTTC
>17|-|TRBV7-2|TRBJ2-2|few
CASSLFGHRRNTGELFF
TGTGCCAGCAGCTTATTCGGACATCGGAGAAACACCGGGGAGCTGTTTTTT